The 21 T cell receptor beta chains below come from one sample, sequenced in a study of cytomegalovirus exposure and HLA in healthy donors. The data were produced by immunoSEQ multiplex PCR, yet TCRdb's version contains in-frame clones alone and is incomplete. Among 50,000 to 70,000 clones listed, 90% to 95% were seen once. Sequencing was done on a sample of PBMCs. All receptors derive from a young woman in good health and CMV-seropositive.

V is TRBV10-3 and J is TRBJ2-2; TRBD1 matches 9 bases. Per the germline V gene, CDR1 is ENHRY and CDR2 is SYGVKD. This CDR3 has 15 amino acids. J was trimmed by 1 base and V by 6 bases; bases with no gene match: 3. CDR3: CAIRGTGMNTGELFF. Written as DNA, the CDR3 is TGTGCCATCAGAGGGACAGGGATGAACACCGGGGAGCTGTTTTTT.

This sequence joins TRBV9 and TRBJ1-3, with 9 positions matching TRBD1. CDR1 is SGDLS, CDR2 YYNGEE, per germline. CDR3 size: 16 residues. V gave up 3 bases and J gave up 4 bases; unmatched junction bases: 8. The DNA for the CDR3 is TGTGCCAGCAGCGGCTACAGGGGGCTTCAAGGAAACACCATATATTTT. Its protein product is CASSGYRGLQGNTIYF. The whole variable domain, remainder taken from reference TRBV9 and TRBJ1-3, is DSGVTQTPKHLITATGQRVTLRCSPRSGDLSVYWYQQSLDQGLQFLIQYYNGEERAKGNILERFSAQQFPDLHSELNLSSLELGDSALYFCASSGYRGLQGNTIYFGEGSWLTVV.

The chain recombines TRBV5-6 with TRBJ2-7, with TRBD1 matching over 8 bases. The V gene end was trimmed by 4 bases and the J gene end by 6 bases; junction bases not matched to a gene: 15. Looked up from germline, CDR1 is SGHDT and CDR2 is YYEEEE. The CDR3 covers 16 residues. The CDR3 coding sequence is TGTGCCAGCAGCCCTATTGGACAGGGCCTCACAGGCGAGCAGTACTTC. This translates into CASSPIGQGLTGEQYF.

The chain is built from TRBV19 and TRBJ1-3; maybe TRBD1 (5 bases). This CDR3 contains 19 residues. Trimming took off 7 bases at V and 0 bases at J, with 25 bases between the two ends. The germline CDR1 and CDR2 sequences are LNHDA and SQIVND (reference sequence). CDR3 bases: TGTGCCAGTACCGCTGTAGGAACCAAGGGGCACATCTCTGGAAACACCATATATTTT. This encodes CASTAVGTKGHISGNTIYF. The full variable domain, in which reference TRBV19 and TRBJ1-3 provide the parts outside the CDR3, is DGGITQSPKYLFRKEGQNVTLSCEQNLNHDAMYWYRQDPGQGLRLIYYSQIVNDFQKGDIAEGYSVSREKKESFPLTVTSAQKNPTAFYLCASTAVGTKGHISGNTIYFGEGSWLTVV.

The chain combines TRBV13 with TRBJ2-7; 7 nucleotides align to TRBD1. The CDR3 has 14 amino acids. V lost 4 bases, J lost 0 bases, and 3 bases stayed unmatched. Germline values: CDR1 PRHDT, CDR2 FYEKMQ (reference sequence). CDR3 in amino acids: CASSSDRYSYEQYF. CDR3 bases: TGTGCCAGCAGCTCGGACAGGTACTCCTACGAGCAGTACTTC.

This chain joins TRBV5-1 and TRBJ2-7, with 14 bases identical to TRBD2. CDR1 and CDR2 (germline): SGHRS, YFSETQ. The CDR3 runs 15 residues. V lost 4 bases and J lost 5; bases outside the gene matches: 5. CDR3 in DNA: TGCGCCAGCAGCCTGGGACTAGCGGGAGTTGACGAGCAGTACTTC. This translates into CASSLGLAGVDEQYF.

V gene TRBV27 combines with J gene TRBJ1-2; 9 bases are shared with TRBD1. V gave up 8 bases and J gave up 6 bases; unmatched junction bases: 10. Germline values: CDR1 MNHEY, CDR2 SMNVEV (reference sequence). The CDR3 spans 14 residues. The CDR3 DNA reads TGTGCCAGCGGCCGGGACAGGGAATTGGATGGCTACACCTTC. This codes for CASGRDRELDGYTF.

As DNA, the CDR3 is TGCGCCAGCAGCTTGTCCCGAGAGGGCAATCAGCCCCAGCATTTT. Translated, it gives CASSLSREGNQPQHF. This chain uses TRBV10-2 with TRBJ1-5; no definite D call. CDR1 is WSHSY, CDR2 SAAADI, per germline. The CDR3 is 15 residues long. V dropped 6 bases and J dropped 2 bases, with 14 bases sitting between them.

The chain carries TRBV30 and TRBJ2-6; tentatively, D is TRBD1 (5 bases). The CDR3 has 14 residues. CDR1 and CDR2 (germline): GTSNPN, SVGIG (reference sequence). V shed 1 base and J shed 3 bases, with 7 bases lying between them. The CDR3 is CAWSEGFGANVLTF. As DNA, the CDR3 is TGTGCCTGGAGTGAGGGGTTTGGGGCCAACGTCCTGACTTTC. The full variable domain, rest sourced from reference TRBV30 and TRBJ2-6, is SQTIHQWPATLVQPVGSPLSLECTVEGTSNPNLYWYRQAAGRGLQLLFYSVGIGQISSEVPQNLSASRPQDRQFILSSKKLLLSDSGFYLCAWSEGFGANVLTFGAGSRLTVL.

This chain joins TRBV5-8 and TRBJ1-1, with 10 bases lining up with TRBD1. Germline V CDR1 and CDR2: SGHTS, YDEGEE. V dropped 5 bases and J dropped 8; count of bases not matched to a gene: 3. The CDR3 has 12 residues. CDR3 coding DNA: TGTGCCAGCAGGACAGGGGGCGTAGAAGCTTTCTTT. It specifies CASRTGGVEAFF.

The genes are TRBV5-6 and TRBJ2-7; perhaps TRBD2 as D (6 bases). The CDR3 totals 13 residues. The V end was cut by 2 bases, the J end by 7 bases, with 13 bases between. Germline lookup yields CDR1 SGHDT and CDR2 YYEEEE. The CDR3 here is CASSFLGAGEQYF. In nucleotides, the CDR3 is TGTGCCAGCAGCTTTCTCGGGGCGGGGGAGCAGTACTTC. The complete variable domain, with remaining parts taken from reference TRBV5-6 and TRBJ2-7, reads DAGVTQSPTHLIKTRGQQVTLRCSPKSGHDTVSWYQQALGQGPQFIFQYYEEEERQRGNFPDRFSGHQFPNYSSELNVNALLLGDSALYLCASSFLGAGEQYFGPGTRLTVT.

The chain is built from TRBV28 and TRBJ1-5; weak D call: TRBD1 (5 bases). Trimming took off 2 bases at V and 6 bases at J, with 17 bases between the two ends. This CDR3 is 16 amino acids long. Germline loops: CDR1 MDHEN, CDR2 SYDVKM. The CDR3 loop reads CASSLASRVPPQPQHF. CDR3 DNA sequence: TGTGCCAGCAGTTTAGCAAGCAGGGTCCCCCCTCAGCCCCAGCATTTT.

This chain uses TRBV19 with TRBJ2-2, with 7 bases fitting TRBD2. Losses at the gene ends were 3 bases for V and 6 bases for J; bases not matched to a gene: 4. The CDR3 covers 14 residues. Germline V gene lookup returns CDR1 LNHDA and CDR2 SQIVND (reference sequence). The CDR3 reads CASSISSGPGELFF. CDR3 in DNA: TGTGCCAGTAGTATTTCTAGCGGCCCCGGGGAGCTGTTTTTT. The variable domain in full, completed from reference TRBV19 and TRBJ2-2, reads DGGITQSPKYLFRKEGQNVTLSCEQNLNHDAMYWYRQDPGQGLRLIYYSQIVNDFQKGDIAEGYSVSREKKESFPLTVTSAQKNPTAFYLCASSISSGPGELFFGEGSRLTVL.

This chain joins TRBV6-5 and TRBJ1-2; TRBD1 might be the D (6 bases). V lost 8 bases and J 4 bases, leaving 14 bases between the germline ends. CDR1 is MNHEY and CDR2 is SVGAGI in the germline V gene. The CDR3 has 13 amino acids. This chain's CDR3 is CASHDRSSYGYTF. CDR3 DNA sequence: TGTGCCAGCCACGACAGGTCGTCCTATGGCTACACCTTC.

In nucleotides, the CDR3 is TGTGCCAGTAGCCACAGGGAAGATGAAAAACTGTTTTTT. Protein: CASSHREDEKLFF. The chain uses TRBV19 and TRBJ1-4, with D possibly matching TRBD1 (6 bases). V dropped 6 bases and J dropped 6 bases, with 11 bases sitting between them. This CDR3 has 13 amino acids. CDR1 and CDR2 from the germline V gene are LNHDA and SQIVND (reference sequence).

This rearrangement joins TRBV6-1 to TRBJ2-5, with D perhaps matching TRBD1 (5 bases). CDR1 is MNHNS and CDR2 is SASEGT in the germline V gene. Between the trimmed V and J ends, which lost 6 bases and 4 bases, there was a span of 18 bases. The CDR3 totals 15 residues. The CDR3 sequence: CASSLRPGKGETQYF. The DNA for the CDR3 is TGTGCCAGCAGCCTAAGGCCAGGGAAGGGAGAGACCCAGTACTTC.

This chain links TRBV19 with TRBJ2-2; 8 bases fit TRBD1. Trimming removed 4 bases from V and 0 bases from J; junction bases left unmatched: 4. Germline V gene sequence: CDR1 LNHDA, CDR2 SQIVND (reference sequence). The CDR3 contains 16 residues. For the CDR3, the DNA is TGTGCCAGTAGTACCCTGACAGGGGCGAACACCGGGGAGCTGTTTTTT. Residues: CASSTLTGANTGELFF.

The rearrangement links TRBV4-2 to TRBJ1-5; D is possibly TRBD1 (6 bases). V was pared by 2 bases and J by 6 bases, with 14 bases between. Germline V lookup: CDR1 LGHNA, CDR2 YNFKEQ. CDR3 length: 15 residues. The CDR3 sequence is CASSQSQGGGQPQHF. The DNA for the CDR3 is TGTGCCAGCAGCCAATCCCAGGGAGGGGGTCAGCCCCAGCATTTT.

The chain has TRBV9 and TRBJ2-5; 9 bases fit TRBD2. V lost 3 bases, J lost 4 bases, and 1 base stayed unmatched. Germline CDR1 and CDR2: SGDLS and YYNGEE. The CDR3 covers 13 residues. CDR3 nucleotides: TGTGCCAGCAGCGGCGGGGGGGTAGAGACCCAGTACTTC. It yields the protein CASSGGGVETQYF.

The table lists this clone with a count of one. The chain couples TRBV28 to TRBJ2-1; no clear D gene. The V gene's germline CDR1 is MDHEN and CDR2 SYDVKM. V was cut by 3 bases and J by 10 bases, with 7 bases left in between. The CDR3 extends over 11 amino acids. The CDR3 loop reads CASSFYAEQFF. The CDR3 nucleotides read TGTGCCAGCAGTTTTTACGCGGAGCAGTTCTTC.

The J gene is TRBJ1-2, the V gene TRBV5-6, with 7 bases matching TRBD1. The V gene end was trimmed by 0 bases and the J gene end by 4 bases; junction bases not matched to a gene: 3. This CDR3 has 14 residues. Germline CDR1 is SGHDT and CDR2 is YYEEEE. CDR3 DNA sequence: TGTGCCAGCAGCTTGGCGGGACAGTTCTATGGCTACACCTTC. This codes for CASSLAGQFYGYTF. The full variable domain, completed using reference TRBV5-6 and TRBJ1-2, is DAGVTQSPTHLIKTRGQQVTLRCSPKSGHDTVSWYQQALGQGPQFIFQYYEEEERQRGNFPDRFSGHQFPNYSSELNVNALLLGDSALYLCASSLAGQFYGYTFGSGTRLTVV.